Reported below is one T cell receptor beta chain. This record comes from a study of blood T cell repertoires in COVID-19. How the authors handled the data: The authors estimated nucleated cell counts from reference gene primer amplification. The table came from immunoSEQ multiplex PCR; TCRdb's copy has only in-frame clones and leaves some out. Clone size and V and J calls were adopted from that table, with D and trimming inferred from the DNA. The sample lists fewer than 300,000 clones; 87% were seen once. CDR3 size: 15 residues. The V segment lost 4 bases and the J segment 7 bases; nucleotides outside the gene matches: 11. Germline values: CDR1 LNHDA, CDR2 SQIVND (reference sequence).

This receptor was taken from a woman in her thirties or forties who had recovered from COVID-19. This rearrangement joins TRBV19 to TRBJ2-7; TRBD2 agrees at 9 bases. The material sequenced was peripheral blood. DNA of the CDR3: TGTGCCAGTAGTAGCCCCGAAGCGGGGGGCTGGGAGCAGTACTTC. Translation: CASSSPEAGGWEQYF.